The rows below give T cell receptor beta chains drawn from one sample of a study of blood T cells in healthy people across ages. TCRdb re-called the 5' RACE reads with MiXCR, one entry per CDR3 protein. The sample holds 650,000 to 700,000 distinct CDR3 sequences, approximately 31% seen once. The sample consisted of blood. Every receptor here comes from an elderly woman in good health. CDR3s include the opening cysteine and the closing phenylalanine or tryptophan. The D gene is left open where the match is weak. Clone sizes are given selectively: once, few, many, or a class where the clone is expanded.

>TRBJ1-2|TRBD1|few|TRBV2
TGTGCCAGCAGTGAAACACGACAGGGGGCGGATGGCTACACCTTC
CASSETRQGADGYTF
>TRBJ2-7|TRBD2|many|TRBV12-3/TRBV12-4
TGTGCCAGCAGGGTTCGTTGGGGGGGCTACGAGCAGTACTTC
CASRVRWGGYEQYF
>TRBJ2-3|-|many|TRBV7-3
TGTGCCAGCAGCCGTCAGGTTTATGATACGCAGTATTTT
CASSRQVYDTQYF
>TRBJ1-2|-|few|TRBV5-1
TGCGCCAGCAGCTTGAACGAAAACTATGGCTACACCTTC
CASSLNENYGYTF
>TRBJ2-7|-|few|TRBV19
TGTGCCAGTAGCCTCGACAGAAGTCGCTACGAGCAGTACTTC
CASSLDRSRYEQYF
>TRBJ1-6|-|-|TRBV6-5
TGTGCCAGCAGTTACGATTCTGCGGGGGCCCTCCACTTT
CASSYDSAGALHF
>TRBJ2-3|-|many|TRBV7-2
TGTGCCAGCAGCTTCAGACAGACAGATACGCAGTATTTT
CASSFRQTDTQYF
>TRBJ2-4|-|-|TRBV4-2
TGTGCCAGCAGCTCAGGACCAGAAGGGGAGCAGTACTTC
CASSSGPEGEQYF
>TRBJ1-6|-|-|TRBV7-8
TGTGCCAGCAGCTCCTATGGGTCTAATTCACCCCTCCACTTT
CASSSYGSNSPLHF
>TRBJ2-7|-|many|TRBV7-9
TGTGCCAGCAGCTTAGAACCCTTGAGGGAGCAGTACTTC
CASSLEPLREQYF
>TRBJ1-2|TRBD1|-|TRBV28
TGTGCCGGCAGTCTAGTGGACAGGGCTCGCGGTGGCTACACCTTC
CAGSLVDRARGGYTF
>TRBJ2-3|TRBD2|many|TRBV9
TGTGCCAGCAGCGTATCAGGACTAGCGGTGTATACGCAGTATTTT
CASSVSGLAVYTQYF
>TRBJ2-2|-|once|TRBV5-4
TGTGCCAGCAGCTCGACACTAGCCAGTACCGGGGAGCTGTTTTTT
CASSSTLASTGELFF
>TRBJ2-5|-|many|TRBV6-5
TGTGCCAGCAGTTCCCCGGGGAGCGCCCAAGAGACCCAGTACTTC
CASSSPGSAQETQYF
>TRBJ2-7|-|-|TRBV9
TGTGCCAGCAGTTTCACAGGGACCGAGCAGTACTTC
CASSFTGTEQYF
>TRBJ2-3|-|-|TRBV28
TGTGCCAGCAGTTTATTGGCAGTAACAGATACGCAGTATTTT
CASSLLAVTDTQYF
>TRBJ2-7|-|few|TRBV10-3
TGTGCCATCAAGGCTAGCGAGTCCTACGAGCAGTACTTC
CAIKASESYEQYF
>TRBJ2-3|TRBD2|many|TRBV5-4
TGTGCCAGCAGGGACGGACTAGTTGGCACTGGTACGCAGTATTTT
CASRDGLVGTGTQYF
>TRBJ1-5|-|many|TRBV20-1
TGCAGTGCTAAGACAGGCAATCAGCCCCAGCATTTT
CSAKTGNQPQHF
>TRBJ1-2|-|many|TRBV15
TGTGCCACCAGCAACGGCGGTACCTATGGCTACACCTTC
CATSNGGTYGYTF
>TRBJ2-4|-|many|TRBV20-1
TGCAGTGCCCAAGTAGGGGGTAGAGACATTCAGTACTTC
CSAQVGGRDIQYF
>TRBJ1-2|TRBD1|many|TRBV29-1
TGCAGCGTTTCTCCGGGACAGGGGACGCGGGGCTACACCTTC
CSVSPGQGTRGYTF